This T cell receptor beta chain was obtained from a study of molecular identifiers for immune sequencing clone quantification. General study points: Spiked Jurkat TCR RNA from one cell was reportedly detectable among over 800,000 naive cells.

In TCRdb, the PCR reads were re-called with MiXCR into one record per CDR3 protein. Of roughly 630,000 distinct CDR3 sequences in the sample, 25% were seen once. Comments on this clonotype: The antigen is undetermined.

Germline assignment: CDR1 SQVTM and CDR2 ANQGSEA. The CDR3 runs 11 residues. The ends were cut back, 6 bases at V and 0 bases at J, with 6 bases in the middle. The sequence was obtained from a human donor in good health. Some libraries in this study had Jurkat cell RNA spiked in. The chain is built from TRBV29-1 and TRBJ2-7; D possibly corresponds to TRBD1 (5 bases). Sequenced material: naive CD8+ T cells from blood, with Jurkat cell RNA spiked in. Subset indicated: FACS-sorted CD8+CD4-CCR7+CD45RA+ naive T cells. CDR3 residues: CSVDISYEQYF. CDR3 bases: TGCAGCGTGGACATCTCCTACGAGCAGTACTTC.